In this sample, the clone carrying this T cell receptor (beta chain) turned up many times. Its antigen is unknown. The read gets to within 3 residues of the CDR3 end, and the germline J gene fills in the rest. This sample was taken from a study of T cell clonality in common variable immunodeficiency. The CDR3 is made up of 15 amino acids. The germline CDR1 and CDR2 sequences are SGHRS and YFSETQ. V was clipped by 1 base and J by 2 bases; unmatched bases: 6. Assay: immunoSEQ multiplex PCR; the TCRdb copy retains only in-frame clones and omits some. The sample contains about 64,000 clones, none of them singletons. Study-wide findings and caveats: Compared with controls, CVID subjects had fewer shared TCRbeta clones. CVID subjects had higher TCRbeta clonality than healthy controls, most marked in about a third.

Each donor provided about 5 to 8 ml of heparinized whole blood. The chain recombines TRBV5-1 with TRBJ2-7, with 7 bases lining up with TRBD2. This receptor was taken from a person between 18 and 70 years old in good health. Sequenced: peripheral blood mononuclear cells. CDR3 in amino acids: CASSLRLAVPYEQYF. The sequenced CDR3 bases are TGCGCCAGCAGCTTGCGGCTAGCGGTCCCCTACGAG. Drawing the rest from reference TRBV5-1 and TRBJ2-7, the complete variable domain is KAGVTQTPRYLIKTRGQQVTLSCSPISGHRSVSWYQQTPGQGLQFLFEYFSETQRNKGNFPGRFSGRQFSNSRSEMNVSTLELGDSALYLCASSLRLAVPYEQYFGPGTRLTVT.